This TCR beta chain was obtained from a study of control samples from healthy donors and cancer patients. Clones were read by immunoSEQ multiplex PCR, and TCRdb kept only the in-frame ones, dropping some. The sample contains some 120,000 clones, about 87% of which appear only once. CDR3 size: 17 residues. Trimming removed 4 bases from V and 6 bases from J; junction bases left unmatched: 9. Germline V CDR1 and CDR2: KGHDR, SFDVKD. This TCR came from a man aged 60-69 years in good health. Sample: blood. V usage is TRBV24-1 and J usage is TRBJ1-5; 12 bases are shared with TRBD1. The CDR3 is CATSDKTGQGAFQPQHF. Here the CDR3 DNA reads TGTGCCACCAGTGACAAAACGGGACAGGGGGCTTTTCAGCCCCAGCATTTT.